This is a list of T cell receptor beta chains from one sample in a study of T cell responses to AZD1222 COVID-19 vaccine. The method was immunoSEQ multiplex PCR; TCRdb's version includes in-frame clones alone and lacks a portion of them. The sample comprises about 150,000 clones, roughly 87% of which are singletons, and 5% to 5.5% rests with the top ten. This specimen consisted of peripheral blood, obtained on day 0 of AZD1222 vaccination. These TCRs come from an adult in good health. Both conserved end residues are part of each CDR3. D genes are given only for firm matches. Expanded clones are given a class, and other clones once, few, many or no size at all.

clone_size	j_call	v_call	cdr3_length	d_call	cdr3_nt	cdr3_aa
-	TRBJ1-4	TRBV18	14	TRBD1	TGTGCCAGCTCACCGACAGGGAAGAGGGAAAAACTGTTTTTT	CASSPTGKREKLFF
-	TRBJ1-5	TRBV10-3	15	-	TGTGCCATCAGTGAGTCGTCAGGGGAGGTTCAGCCCCAGCATTTT	CAISESSGEVQPQHF
few	TRBJ2-1	TRBV6-5	15	TRBD1	TGTGCCAGCAGTTACGACAGGGGTAAGGGCAATGAGCAGTTCTTC	CASSYDRGKGNEQFF
-	TRBJ1-2	TRBV18	16	TRBD1	TGTGCCAGCTCACCTCGGGCGGACAGGGGGCGTTCTGGCTACACCTTC	CASSPRADRGRSGYTF
-	TRBJ1-2	TRBV5-1	12	TRBD1	TGCGCCAGCAGCCCCCCCCCGGGACAGGGATTCTTC	CASSPPPGQGFF
-	TRBJ2-7	TRBV19	16	-	TGTGCCAGTAGTATGGCCGGGCCTCATACTTCGGACGAGCAGTACTTC	CASSMAGPHTSDEQYF
-	TRBJ1-1	TRBV19	12	-	TGTGCCAGTAGTTGGGGGGGCACTGAAGCTTTCTTT	CASSWGGTEAFF
-	TRBJ1-1	TRBV6-6	16	-	TGTGCCAGCAGTCCCAGGGGTACCAACTCGAACACTGAAGCTTTCTTT	CASSPRGTNSNTEAFF
-	TRBJ2-1	TRBV7-3	16	TRBD2	TGTGCCAGCAGCTCCAAACTAGCGGGAGGGTACAATGAGCAGTTCTTC	CASSSKLAGGYNEQFF
-	TRBJ2-5	TRBV28	16	-	TGTGCCAGCAGTTTAGGAACAGGGCTCAACCAAGAGACCCAGTACTTC	CASSLGTGLNQETQYF
-	TRBJ2-5	TRBV7-8	14	-	TGTGCCAGCAGCTTAGGGGGACTCCAACAGACCCAGTACTTC	CASSLGGLQQTQYF
-	TRBJ1-3	TRBV20-1	13	-	TGCAGTGCTAGTGCGGGGCCTGGAAACACCATATATTTT	CSASAGPGNTIYF
-	TRBJ1-1	TRBV21-1	16	-	TGTGCCAGCAGCAACCGGACAGGGATAGATAGGACTGAAGCTTTCTTT	CASSNRTGIDRTEAFF
-	TRBJ1-2	TRBV27	15	TRBD1	TGTGCCAGCAGTCCTCGGGACAGCTGGACCAGTGGCTACACCTTC	CASSPRDSWTSGYTF
-	TRBJ1-3	TRBV28	16	-	TGTGCCAGCAGTTCGGGAGAACAGGGATCTGGAAACACCATATATTTT	CASSSGEQGSGNTIYF
-	TRBJ2-2	TRBV7-3	13	-	TGTGCCAGCAGTTATACGGGGTCCGGGGAGCTGTTTTTT	CASSYTGSGELFF
-	TRBJ1-6	TRBV6-2/TRBV6-3	17	-	TGTGCCAGCAGTAGGACGGAATTGAGCTCCTATAATTCACCCCTCCACTTT	CASSRTELSSYNSPLHF
-	TRBJ1-3	TRBV19	14	-	TGTGCCAGTAGTATCCCAGCAGCCGGAAACACCATATATTTT	CASSIPAAGNTIYF
-	TRBJ2-1	TRBV6-5	11	-	TGTGCCAGCAAAGAGTACAATGAGCAGTTCTTC	CASKEYNEQFF
-	TRBJ2-3	TRBV5-1	16	-	TGCGCCAGCAGCTTACTGGGGACACGCAGCACAGATACGCAGTATTTT	CASSLLGTRSTDTQYF
-	TRBJ2-5	TRBV10-3	16	TRBD2	TGTGCCATCAGTGAGGGGACTAGCGGTATTCAAGAGACCCAGTACTTC	CAISEGTSGIQETQYF
-	TRBJ1-2	TRBV5-4	15	TRBD1	TGTGCCAGCAGCCCAGGGACAGGTGCTCACTATGGCTACACCTTC	CASSPGTGAHYGYTF
-	TRBJ1-2	TRBV6-5	15	TRBD1	TGTGCCAGCAGTTACCGCGGGACAGGAACCTATGGCTACACCTTC	CASSYRGTGTYGYTF
-	TRBJ1-1	TRBV19	13	-	TGTGCCAGTAGTATCCAACAGGGTAACCACGCTTTCTTT	CASSIQQGNHAFF
-	TRBJ2-5	TRBV19	16	TRBD2	TGTGCCAGTAGTATGGGGATAGCGGGCACACAAGAGACCCAGTACTTC	CASSMGIAGTQETQYF
-	TRBJ1-4	TRBV5-1	13	-	TGCGCCAGCAGCAACTCCGTGGAGGAAAAACTGTTTTTT	CASSNSVEEKLFF
few	TRBJ1-2	TRBV11-1	13	TRBD1	TGTGCCAGCAGTTTGGACAGGGGAGGTGGCTACACCTTC	CASSLDRGGGYTF